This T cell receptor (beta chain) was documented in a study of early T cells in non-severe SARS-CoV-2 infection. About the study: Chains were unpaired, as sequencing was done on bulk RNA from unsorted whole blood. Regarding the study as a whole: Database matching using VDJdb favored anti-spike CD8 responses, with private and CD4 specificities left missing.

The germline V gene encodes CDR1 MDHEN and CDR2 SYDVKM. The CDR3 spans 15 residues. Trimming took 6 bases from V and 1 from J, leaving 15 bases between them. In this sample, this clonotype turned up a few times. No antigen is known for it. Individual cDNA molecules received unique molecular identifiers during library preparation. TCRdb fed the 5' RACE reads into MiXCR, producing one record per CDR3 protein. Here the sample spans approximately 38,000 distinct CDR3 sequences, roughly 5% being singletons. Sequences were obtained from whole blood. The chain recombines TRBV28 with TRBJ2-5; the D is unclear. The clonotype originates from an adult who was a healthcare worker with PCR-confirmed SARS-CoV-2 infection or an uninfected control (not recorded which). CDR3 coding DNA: TGTGCCAGCAGCTATAGCTCGCAGGTCCAAGAGACCCAGTACTTC. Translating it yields CASSYSSQVQETQYF.